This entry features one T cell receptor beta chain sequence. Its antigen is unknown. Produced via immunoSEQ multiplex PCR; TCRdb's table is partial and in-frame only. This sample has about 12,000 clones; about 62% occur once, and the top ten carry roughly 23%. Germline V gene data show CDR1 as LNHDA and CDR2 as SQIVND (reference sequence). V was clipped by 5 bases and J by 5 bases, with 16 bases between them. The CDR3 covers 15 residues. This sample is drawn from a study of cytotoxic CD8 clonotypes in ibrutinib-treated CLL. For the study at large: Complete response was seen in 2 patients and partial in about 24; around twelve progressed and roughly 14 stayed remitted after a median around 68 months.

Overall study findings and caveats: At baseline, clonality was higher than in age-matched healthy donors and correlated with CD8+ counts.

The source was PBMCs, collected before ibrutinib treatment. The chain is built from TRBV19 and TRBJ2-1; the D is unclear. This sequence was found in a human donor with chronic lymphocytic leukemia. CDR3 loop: CASSPPLGIHNEQFF. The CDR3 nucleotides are TGTGCCAGTAGTCCCCCCCTAGGTATCCACAATGAGCAGTTCTTC.